The 28 T cell receptor beta chains in this list originate from one sample, sequenced in a study of blood T cell repertoires in COVID-19. Profiling relied on immunoSEQ multiplex PCR, and the TCRdb table lists in-frame clones only, not all of them. This table holds around 270,000 clones, more than 85% found once. Sequencing was carried out using peripheral blood. The source of these receptors is a man aged 35 to 55 with acute or convalescent COVID-19.

The gene calls are TRBV9 and TRBJ2-1, with D possibly matching TRBD2 (6 bases). Per the germline V gene, CDR1 is SGDLS and CDR2 is YYNGEE. The CDR3 is 14 residues long. Deletions cut 6 bases from V and 0 bases from J, with 10 bases between. The CDR3, as DNA: TGTGCCAGCAACATGGGGGGCTCCTACAATGAGCAGTTCTTC. Translated, it gives CASNMGGSYNEQFF.

This chain joins TRBV7-2 and TRBJ2-2; possibly TRBD2 for D (6 bases). The CDR3 is made up of 13 amino acids. Trimming left V 3 bases short and J 7 bases short, with 9 bases between. The germline V gene encodes CDR1 SGHTA and CDR2 FQGNSA. CDR3 coding DNA: TGTGCCAGCAGCTTTAGGAGGGACGGGGAGCTGTTTTTT. It yields the protein CASSFRRDGELFF.

The table lists this clone with a count of one. The gene calls are TRBV29-1 and TRBJ1-1; D is uncertain. Germline-derived CDR1 and CDR2 are SQVTM and ANQGSEA. The length of the CDR3 is 13 residues. Trimming took off 3 bases at V and 4 bases at J, with 12 bases between the two ends. Written as DNA, the CDR3 is TGCAGCGTTGACCGGGAAATGGGCACTGAAGCTTTCTTT. Its translation is CSVDREMGTEAFF.

This sequence joins TRBV18 and TRBJ2-1; 7 bases are a match to TRBD2. This CDR3 has 16 residues. The V segment lost 5 bases and the J segment 5 bases; nucleotides outside the gene matches: 12. The V gene's germline CDR1 is KGHSH and CDR2 LQKENI. The chain's CDR3 is CASSTHVPSGNNEQFF. DNA of the CDR3: TGTGCCAGCTCAACCCACGTACCTAGCGGAAACAATGAGCAGTTCTTC.

V and J are TRBV9 and TRBJ2-1, with TRBD2 matching over 9 bases. Germline CDR1 and CDR2: SGDLS and YYNGEE. V lost 4 bases, J lost 13 bases, and 9 bases stayed unmatched. This CDR3 is 13 amino acids long. In DNA form, the CDR3 reads TGTGCCAGCAGCCTCGGGACTAGCCCTAAACAGTTCTTC. As protein: CASSLGTSPKQFF.

The CDR3 bases are TGTGCCAGCAGTTCTAGGCAGGGGACAAGTGGCTACACCTTC. Encoded protein: CASSSRQGTSGYTF. The chain links TRBV6-5 to TRBJ1-2, with D maybe TRBD1 (6 bases). In germline, CDR1 is MNHEY, CDR2 SVGAGI. Between the trimmed V and J ends, which lost 4 bases and 7 bases, there was a span of 16 bases. The CDR3 length is 14 residues.

The V call is TRBV5-1, the J call TRBJ1-5; D is undetermined. V was pared by 4 bases and J by 6 bases, with 14 bases between. CDR1 SGHRS and CDR2 YFSETQ come from the germline V gene. CDR3 length: 14 amino acids. The CDR3 bases are TGCGCCAGCAGCGAAGAGGGATGGGGTCAGCCCCAGCATTTT. It yields the protein CASSEEGWGQPQHF.

The chain links TRBV10-3 to TRBJ2-6; D unresolved. CDR1 ENHRY and CDR2 SYGVKD come from the germline V gene. This CDR3 comprises 16 residues. V dropped 0 bases and J dropped 1 base, with 7 bases sitting between them. The CDR3 DNA reads as TGTGCCATCAGTGAGTCGACGGGTTCTGGGGCCAACGTCCTGACTTTC. The encoded protein is CAISESTGSGANVLTF.

The chain joins TRBV24-1 to TRBJ1-6; maybe TRBD1 (6 bases). V gave up 4 bases and J gave up 7 bases, with 10 bases separating them. CDR3 size: 14 residues. CDR1 and CDR2 (germline): KGHDR, SFDVKD. CDR3 loop: CATSEHDRNSPLHF. CDR3 in DNA: TGTGCCACCAGTGAACATGACAGGAATTCACCCCTCCACTTT.

The V and J genes are TRBV15 and TRBJ1-1, with 11 nucleotides matching TRBD1. The CDR3 runs 15 residues. Germline trimming cut 5 bases from V and 1 base from J; bases unmatched to any gene: 3. In germline, CDR1 is LNHNV, CDR2 YYDKDF (reference sequence). The CDR3 protein is CATSRTGGGNTEAFF. CDR3 DNA sequence: TGTGCCACCAGCCGGACAGGGGGCGGGAACACTGAAGCTTTCTTT.

This sequence joins TRBV10-3 and TRBJ2-2; a possible D gene is TRBD1 (6 bases). Germline lookup yields CDR1 ENHRY and CDR2 SYGVKD. CDR3 length equals 16 residues. V was pared by 3 bases and J by 1 base, with 12 bases between. The CDR3 is CAISELTGLNTGELFF. The CDR3 DNA sequence: TGTGCCATCAGTGAACTTACAGGGTTGAACACCGGGGAGCTGTTTTTT.

The V and J genes are TRBV19 and TRBJ1-6, with 8 bases lining up with TRBD1. This CDR3 has 15 amino acids. Germline V gene sequence: CDR1 LNHDA, CDR2 SQIVND (reference sequence). The V segment lost 0 bases and the J segment 13 bases; nucleotides outside the gene matches: 8. The CDR3: CASSIDGAGGKPLHF. The CDR3 DNA follows: TGTGCCAGTAGTATAGATGGGGCAGGGGGCAAGCCCCTCCACTTT. The variable domain in full, with the rest retrieved from reference TRBV19 and TRBJ1-6, is DGGITQSPKYLFRKEGQNVTLSCEQNLNHDAMYWYRQDPGQGLRLIYYSQIVNDFQKGDIAEGYSVSREKKESFPLTVTSAQKNPTAFYLCASSIDGAGGKPLHFGNGTRLTVT.

The rearrangement links TRBV3-1 (or the pseudogene TRBV3-2) to TRBJ1-2; TRBD1 matches 9 bases. Unmatched junction bases numbered 11, after V lost 0 bases and J lost 6 bases. Germline CDR1 is LGHDT and CDR2 is YNNKEL (reference sequence). This CDR3 has 17 amino acids. For the CDR3, the DNA is TGTGCCAGCAGCCAAGACTGGGGACAGGGCAGCGGGGATGGCTACACCTTC. Translation gives CASSQDWGQGSGDGYTF.

This clone is a singleton in its sample. The gene calls are TRBV5-3 and TRBJ2-5, with 7 bases identical to TRBD1. TRBV5-3 is marked as an open reading frame, function uncertain. V was clipped by 5 bases and J by 4 bases; unmatched bases: 14. CDR3 length: 16 amino acids. The CDR3 DNA reads TGTGCCAGAAGTTCTGTAGGGGGCGATTCAGGAGAGACCCAGTACTTC. It is translated as CARSSVGGDSGETQYF.

CDR3 sequence (DNA): TGTGCCAGCAGCTTGGGTAGGGGGCGCCAGGCGATCTACGAGCAGTACTTC. This sequence encodes CASSLGRGRQAIYEQYF. The V gene is TRBV5-8, the J gene TRBJ2-7; the match to TRBD1 covers 7 bases. This CDR3 is 17 amino acids long. The ends lost 0 bases at V and 3 bases at J; junction bases unmatched: 12. Germline CDR1 SGHTS, CDR2 YDEGEE.

A single count supports this clone. CDR3 bases: TGCGCCAGCAGCTTGGCGGGGAGGGGCTGGGGAAATGAAAAACTGTTTTTT. Its translation: CASSLAGRGWGNEKLFF. J is TRBJ1-4 and V is TRBV5-1; tentatively, D is TRBD1 (5 bases). V was shortened by 0 bases and J by 5 bases, with 17 bases between the two germline ends. There are 17 residues in the CDR3. Germline values: CDR1 SGHRS, CDR2 YFSETQ.

This chain uses TRBV27 with TRBJ1-2, with D possibly being TRBD1 (6 bases). The germline V gene encodes CDR1 MNHEY and CDR2 SMNVEV (reference sequence). Trimming took 5 bases from V and 7 from J, leaving 8 bases between them. The CDR3 runs to 11 residues. DNA of the CDR3: TGTGCCAGCAGTCCAGGGGTTGGCTACACCTTC. Its translation is CASSPGVGYTF.

V and J are TRBV3-1 (or the pseudogene TRBV3-2) and TRBJ2-1; D is unclear. The CDR3 length is 12 residues. Between the trimmed V and J ends, which lost 5 bases and 5 bases, there was a span of 7 bases. Per the germline V gene, CDR1 is LGHDT and CDR2 is YNNKEL (reference sequence). As DNA, the CDR3 is TGTGCCAGCAGCAACTTCAACAATGAGCAGTTCTTC. Amino acid sequence: CASSNFNNEQFF.

The chain couples TRBV11-3 to TRBJ2-7, with TRBD2 matching over 9 bases. The germline V gene has CDR1 SGHNT and CDR2 YENEEA. The CDR3 has 14 residues. V lost 5 bases and J lost 1; bases outside the gene matches: 3. The CDR3 DNA sequence: TGTGCCAGCAGCCGTAGCGGGGGATCCTACGAGCAGTACTTC. It codes for CASSRSGGSYEQYF.

This clone was counted a few times. The chain carries TRBV9 and TRBJ1-1; D not certain. CDR3 length: 16 residues. Germline CDR1 and CDR2: SGDLS and YYNGEE. The V gene lost 2 bases and the J gene lost 0 bases, with 14 bases spanning the gap. The CDR3 spells CASSVLSAPMNTEAFF. CDR3 coding DNA: TGTGCCAGCAGCGTTCTCAGTGCCCCCATGAACACTGAAGCTTTCTTT.

The chain employs TRBV4-1 and TRBJ2-1, with 10 bases identical to TRBD1. The germline gives CDR1 MGHRA, CDR2 YSYEKL. The CDR3 sequence is 14 residues long. V shed 4 bases and J 16 bases; nucleotides not matched to a gene: 13. CDR3 nucleotide sequence: TGCGCCAGCAGCCTCGACAGGGGGCGAAGGGGGATCTTCTTC. This sequence encodes CASSLDRGRRGIFF.

The V call is TRBV3-1 (or the pseudogene TRBV3-2), the J call TRBJ2-3, with 15 positions matching TRBD2. The CDR3 consists of 16 residues. Germline V gene sequence: CDR1 LGHDT, CDR2 YNNKEL (reference sequence). J was trimmed by 11 bases and V by 1 base; bases with no gene match: 7. Here the CDR3 reads CASSQGPGLAGGKQYF. The CDR3, as DNA: TGTGCCAGCAGCCAAGGCCCGGGACTAGCGGGGGGCAAGCAGTATTTT.

This chain links TRBV6-5 with TRBJ1-1; TRBD1 might be the D (5 bases). CDR3 length: 12 amino acids. V lost 5 bases and J 8 bases, leaving 12 bases between the germline ends. CDR1 MNHEY and CDR2 SVGAGI come from the germline V gene. CDR3 nucleotide sequence: TGTGCCAGCAGTCCCTTGGGGGGAGAAGCTTTCTTT. Translating gives CASSPLGGEAFF.

CDR3 DNA: TGTGCCAGCAGCTTTCGCGGGACAGCCTACAATGAGCAGTTCTTC. It yields the protein CASSFRGTAYNEQFF. V usage is TRBV7-9 and J usage is TRBJ2-1; TRBD1 is a possible D gene (7 bases). Trimming left V 3 bases short and J 2 bases short, with 11 bases between. Germline V gene data show CDR1 as SEHNR and CDR2 as FQNEAQ (reference sequence). CDR3 length: 15 amino acids.

The chain links TRBV4-2 to TRBJ1-1; D is ambiguous. Germline V gene data show CDR1 as LGHNA and CDR2 as YNFKEQ. CDR3 length equals 16 residues. Between the trimmed V and J ends, which lost 0 bases and 2 bases, there was a span of 13 bases. The CDR3 DNA sequence: TGTGCCAGCAGCCAAGACGCTGGCTGGTTCAACACTGAAGCTTTCTTT. Its protein is CASSQDAGWFNTEAFF.

The V and J genes are TRBV11-2 and TRBJ2-7, with 8 nucleotides matching TRBD1. The CDR3 has 15 residues. V shed 5 bases and J 4 bases; nucleotides not matched to a gene: 10. Germline CDR1 reads SGHAT; CDR2 reads FQNNGV. In nucleotides, the CDR3 is TGTGCCAGCAGCCCCATCCAGGGGGCGCGTTACGAGCAGTACTTC. It specifies CASSPIQGARYEQYF.

V usage is TRBV4-2 and J usage is TRBJ1-3, with no clear D. Germline V gives CDR1 LGHNA, CDR2 YNFKEQ. The ends were cut back, 0 bases at V and 1 base at J, with 10 bases in the middle. CDR3 length: 16 residues. DNA for the CDR3: TGTGCCAGCAGCCAAGAAGCTATCGTTTCTGGAAACACCATATATTTT. Translating gives CASSQEAIVSGNTIYF.

The chain combines TRBV7-8 with TRBJ1-1; D is ambiguous. Germline V gene sequence: CDR1 SGHVS, CDR2 FQNEAQ. V lost 7 bases and J lost 10, with 13 bases in between. The CDR3 has 11 residues. The CDR3 region is CASTRIRGAFF. CDR3 sequence (DNA): TGTGCCAGCACCCGAATCCGGGGAGCTTTCTTT. The full variable domain, rest sourced from reference TRBV7-8 and TRBJ1-1, is GAGVSQSPRYKVAKRGQDVALRCDPISGHVSLFWYQQALGQGPEFLTYFQNEAQLDKSGLPSDRFFAERPEGSVSTLKIQRTQQEDSAVYLCASTRIRGAFFGQGTRLTVV.